These T cell receptor beta chains were read from a single sample in a study of cytomegalovirus exposure and HLA in healthy donors. The table came from immunoSEQ multiplex PCR; TCRdb's copy has only in-frame clones and leaves some out. This repertoire includes tens of thousands of clones. The sample comprised PBMCs. The receptor set was obtained from a male donor in good health and CMV-seronegative. Both conserved end residues are part of each CDR3. D genes are given only for firm matches. Clone size, where shown, is once, few, many, or a class for clones that have expanded.

>TRBD2|TRBV30|.|TRBJ2-1
TGTGCCTGGAGTGCCGGGGGGAGCAAGCAGTTCTTC
CAWSAGGSKQFF
>.|TRBV27|.|TRBJ2-1
TGTGCCAGAACCTACAGGGACAATGAGCAGTTCTTC
CARTYRDNEQFF
>TRBD1|TRBV5-1|.|TRBJ1-1
TGCGCCAGCAGCTTGGGGCAGGGGGCCTTCATCACTGAAGCTTTCTTT
CASSLGQGAFITEAFF
>TRBD1|TRBV6-1|.|TRBJ2-2
TGTGCCAGCAGTCAAGTCGGACAGGGACCGAACACCGGGGAGCTGTTTTTT
CASSQVGQGPNTGELFF
>TRBD2|TRBV6-1|.|TRBJ2-7
TGTGCCAGCAGTGAAGGGAGAGGCGCGGGAGCCTCTGCCTACGAGCAGTACTTC
CASSEGRGAGASAYEQYF
>.|TRBV14|.|TRBJ2-1
TGTGCCAGCAGCCAAAATTCGGGAAATGAGCAGTTCTTC
CASSQNSGNEQFF
>.|TRBV21-1|.|TRBJ2-1
TGTGCCAGCAGCAAAGCGCTAGTGAATGAGAAGCGCGGGGATGAGCAGTTCTTC
CASSKALVNEKRGDEQFF
>TRBD1|TRBV7-9|.|TRBJ2-1
TGTGCCAGCAGGTCCCCTCCCGACAGGGGGACTGACAATGAGCAGTTCTTC
CASRSPPDRGTDNEQFF
>.|TRBV28|.|TRBJ1-5
TGTGCCAGCAGTTTCGCGGACTTTAGCAATCAGCCCCAGCATTTT
CASSFADFSNQPQHF
>TRBD2|TRBV18|.|TRBJ2-2
TGTGCCAGCTCATGGACTAGCGGGAGGGAGAACACCGGGGAGCTGTTTTTT
CASSWTSGRENTGELFF
>TRBD1|TRBV19|.|TRBJ2-2
TGTGCCAGCGGGGGACAGGTTAGGGACGGGGAGCTGTTTTTT
CASGGQVRDGELFF
>TRBD2|TRBV7-9|.|TRBJ2-1
TGTGCCAGCAGCTTAGTTCGTCTAGCGGACAATGAGCAGTTCTTC
CASSLVRLADNEQFF
>TRBD2|TRBV7-8|.|TRBJ2-3
TGTGCCAGCACCCCTCCGGGACTAGCGGGGGGGCAGAGAGATACGCAGTATTTT
CASTPPGLAGGQRDTQYF
>TRBD2|TRBV11-2|.|TRBJ2-5
TGTGCCAGCAGCCTCGGGGGGAGGACGGGGGAGACCCAGTACTTC
CASSLGGRTGETQYF
>TRBD2|TRBV19|.|TRBJ2-3
TGTGCCAGTAGGGGCGGAACTAGCGGGAGTGATACGCAGTATTTT
CASRGGTSGSDTQYF
>.|TRBV6-1|.|TRBJ1-1
TGTGCCAGCAGTGAAGAGGTTGGGGCACGGTCGATCACTGAAGCTTTCTTT
CASSEEVGARSITEAFF
>.|TRBV11-2|.|TRBJ2-7
TGTGCCAGCAGCTCTAATCTCATTTACGAGCAGTACTTC
CASSSNLIYEQYF
>.|TRBV7-9|.|TRBJ1-4
TGTGCCAGCAGCTCCGGATCGACAGTTTATAATGAAAAACTGTTTTTT
CASSSGSTVYNEKLFF
>TRBD1|TRBV7-9|.|TRBJ1-4
TGTGCCAGCAGCTTAAGGACAGGGAGGGATGAAAAACTGTTTTTT
CASSLRTGRDEKLFF
>TRBD2|TRBV5-1|.|TRBJ2-3
TGCGCCAGCGGAGGGGGCCTAGCGGGGGGTATGGATACGCAGTATTTT
CASGGGLAGGMDTQYF
>TRBD2|TRBV6-5|.|TRBJ2-2
TGTGCCAGCAGTTCAGCGGGGCTGAACACCGGGGAGCTGTTTTTT
CASSSAGLNTGELFF
>TRBD2|TRBV2|.|TRBJ2-5
TGTGCCAGCAGCCTCGGGACTAGCGTCCAAGAGACCCAGTACTTC
CASSLGTSVQETQYF
>.|TRBV7-2|.|TRBJ1-2
TGTGCCAGCAGCTTAAAGCGGGGAGCTAACTATGGCTACACCTTC
CASSLKRGANYGYTF
>TRBD1|TRBV6-1|.|TRBJ1-2
TGTGCCAGCAGTGACAACAGGGGAGGCTACACCTTC
CASSDNRGGYTF
>.|TRBV5-4|.|TRBJ2-1
TGTGCCAGCAGTCCCGGGTCCCCGCCGGGGGGCCCTGACAATGAGCAGTTCTTC
CASSPGSPPGGPDNEQFF
>TRBD1|TRBV7-9|.|TRBJ2-3
TGTGCCAGCAGCTTAGGACAGGGACAAGATACGCAGTATTTT
CASSLGQGQDTQYF
>.|TRBV5-4|.|TRBJ2-3
TGTGCCAGCAGCACCTTCTCAGGGTCAGCAGATACGCAGTATTTT
CASSTFSGSADTQYF
>TRBD1|TRBV5-1|.|TRBJ1-1
TGCGCCAGCAGCTTGGATCCGGGACAGGGGACTGAGGCTTTCTTT
CASSLDPGQGTEAFF
>TRBD1|TRBV15|.|TRBJ1-2
TGTGCCACCAGCAGGGAACAGGGGCTGGGAGGCTACACCTTC
CATSREQGLGGYTF
>TRBD1|TRBV27|.|TRBJ2-3
TGTGCCAGCAGCCCGATGAGGGGGCGCCCTACCACAGATACGCAGTATTTT
CASSPMRGRPTTDTQYF
>TRBD2|TRBV29-1|.|TRBJ2-2
TGCAGCGTCGGGGGGGGGAACACCGGGGAGCTGTTTTTT
CSVGGGNTGELFF
>TRBD1|TRBV19|.|TRBJ2-1
TGTGCCAGTAGTACACAGGGGACAGGCGACAATGAGCAGTTCTTC
CASSTQGTGDNEQFF
>TRBD2|TRBV7-2|.|TRBJ2-1
TGTGCCAGCTCGGGACTAGCGGCTTCCGACAATGAGCAGTTCTTC
CASSGLAASDNEQFF
>.|TRBV28|.|TRBJ2-3
TGTGCCAGCAGTTTTGCCAGGCGCTCTAGCACAGATACGCAGTATTTT
CASSFARRSSTDTQYF
>TRBD2|TRBV7-2|.|TRBJ2-2
TGTGCCAGCAGCTTAAGACTAGCGGGGAACACCGGGGAGCTGTTTTTT
CASSLRLAGNTGELFF
>.|TRBV30|.|TRBJ2-4
TGTGCCTTGGGGCGAGATGGGAACATTCAGTACTTC
CALGRDGNIQYF
>.|TRBV12-5|.|TRBJ2-7
TGTGCTAGTGGTTTGGTACGAGGCGATTCGCGGAATACCTACGAGCAGTACTTC
CASGLVRGDSRNTYEQYF
>TRBD1|TRBV5-1|.|TRBJ1-4
TGCGCCAGCAGCTTGGGGATCACAGGGGGGAATGAAAAACTGTTTTTT
CASSLGITGGNEKLFF
>TRBD1|TRBV5-1|.|TRBJ2-1
TGCGCCAGCAGCTTGAGACAGGGGGAAGACAATGAGCAGTTCTTC
CASSLRQGEDNEQFF
>TRBD1|TRBV29-1|.|TRBJ2-1
TGCAGCGTCCACGGGGACAGGGCCTTCTACAATGAGCAGTTCTTC
CSVHGDRAFYNEQFF
>TRBD2|TRBV6-5|.|TRBJ2-1
TGTGCCAGCAGGAATCTAGCGGCCGACAATGAGCAGTTCTTC
CASRNLAADNEQFF
>.|TRBV10-3|.|TRBJ1-5
TGTGCCCTCCGACTTAGGTATAGCAATCAGCCCCAGCATTTT
CALRLRYSNQPQHF
>TRBD1|TRBV10-3|medium-sized|TRBJ1-3
TGTGCCATCAGGGGGACAGGGCGGTCGGACACCATATATTTT
CAIRGTGRSDTIYF
>.|TRBV4-3|.|TRBJ1-1
TGCGCCAGCAGCCAAGCCATCAGGTCGCAGGCTTTCTTT
CASSQAIRSQAFF
>TRBD1|TRBV6-6|.|TRBJ2-1
TGTGCCAGCAGTTACACCTTAACCACAGGGGGCACTGAGCAGTTCTTC
CASSYTLTTGGTEQFF
>.|TRBV6-5|.|TRBJ2-3
TGTGCCAGCAGTTACTCGGTCGGGGGAGGAGATACGCAGTATTTT
CASSYSVGGGDTQYF
>.|TRBV18|.|TRBJ1-4
TGTGCCAGCTCACGGGGACAACTCCCCTGGTCAACTAATGAAAAACTGTTTTTT
CASSRGQLPWSTNEKLFF
>TRBD1|TRBV30|.|TRBJ2-7
TGTGCCTGGAATCCGCAGGACAGGGGAAACGAGCAGTACTTC
CAWNPQDRGNEQYF
>.|TRBV4-3|.|TRBJ2-7
TGCGCCAGCAGCCAAGAGAGGCGGAACCCCTACGAGCAGTACTTC
CASSQERRNPYEQYF
>.|TRBV27|.|TRBJ2-1
TGTGCCAGCAGGGAACACAGGGACCTTGACAATGAGCAGTTCTTC
CASREHRDLDNEQFF
>TRBD1|TRBV28|.|TRBJ2-5
TGTGCCAGCAGTTTCAAGGGGGCCTTTCAAGAGACCCAGTACTTC
CASSFKGAFQETQYF